The 19 T cell receptor beta chains given below trace back to one sample, sequenced in a study of control samples from healthy donors and cancer patients. The protocol was immunoSEQ multiplex PCR, while the TCRdb copy is restricted to in-frame clones and leaves out a portion. The table records around 140,000 clones, around 92% of them present only once. Sequencing was carried out using PBMCs. All receptors derive from a man aged 45 to 65 with head and neck cancer.

This clone was picked up a small number of times. V gene TRBV27 combines with J gene TRBJ2-7; D is possibly TRBD2 (5 bases). Germline V gene sequence: CDR1 MNHEY, CDR2 SMNVEV (reference sequence). Trimming took 5 bases from V and 2 from J, leaving 16 bases between them. This CDR3 is built from 15 residues. The CDR3 sequence: CASSLGNRRPYEQYF. As DNA, the CDR3 is TGTGCCAGCAGTCTCGGTAACCGGAGGCCCTACGAGCAGTACTTC.

The chain uses TRBV7-8 and TRBJ2-5; TRBD2 aligns across 10 bases. The germline V gene has CDR1 SGHVS and CDR2 FQNEAQ. With 1 base clipped from V and 4 bases from J, the junction kept 15 bases outside the gene matches. This CDR3 is 19 amino acids long. The CDR3 DNA reads TGTGCCAGCAGCTTAGGTGCCCCGGGAGCGGGGGGGCCCTTAGAGACCCAGTACTTC. Amino acids: CASSLGAPGAGGPLETQYF.

CDR3 amino acids: CASSRMYEQFF. DNA of the CDR3: TGTGCCAGCAGCAGGATGTATGAGCAGTTCTTC. This chain links TRBV11-1 with TRBJ2-1; the D is unclear. Trimming cost V 5 bases and J 8 bases, with 7 bases left between them. In germline, CDR1 is SGHAT, CDR2 FQDESV (reference sequence). The CDR3 has 11 amino acids. Based on the CDR3 plus reference TRBV11-1 and TRBJ2-1, the full variable domain is EAEVAQSPRYKITEKSQAVAFWCDPISGHATLYWYRQILGQGPELLVQFQDESVVDDSQLPKDRFSAERLKGVDSTLKIQPAELGDSAMYLCASSRMYEQFFGPGTRLTVL.

The chain employs TRBV28 and TRBJ1-5; 9 bases fit TRBD1. This CDR3 region has 17 residues. With 6 bases clipped from V and 1 base from J, the junction kept 10 bases outside the gene matches. Germline V gene sequence: CDR1 MDHEN, CDR2 SYDVKM. Written as DNA, the CDR3 is TGTGCCAGCAGACCCGACAGGGGGGTTGAGAGCAATCAGCCCCAGCATTTT. It encodes CASRPDRGVESNQPQHF.

The J gene is TRBJ1-1, the V gene TRBV10-3; D is ambiguous. CDR1 is ENHRY and CDR2 is SYGVKD in the germline V gene. There are 15 residues in the CDR3. The V gene lost 1 base and the J gene lost 2 bases, with 11 bases spanning the gap. The CDR3 DNA follows: TGTGCCATCAGTGAGTGGGGAGGAGGAAACACTGAAGCTTTCTTT. Residues: CAISEWGGGNTEAFF.

V is TRBV27 and J is TRBJ1-4, with a weak D call TRBD1 (6 bases). The germline gives CDR1 MNHEY, CDR2 SMNVEV (reference sequence). The ends were cut back, 6 bases at V and 2 bases at J, with 16 bases in the middle. This CDR3 spans 16 amino acids. The CDR3: CASSSVGGWTNEKLFF. The CDR3 DNA reads TGTGCCAGCAGCTCGGTAGGGGGTTGGACTAATGAAAAACTGTTTTTT. The whole variable domain, remainder taken from reference TRBV27 and TRBJ1-4, is EAQVTQNPRYLITVTGKKLTVTCSQNMNHEYMSWYRQDPGLGLRQIYYSMNVEVTDKGDVPEGYKVSRKEKRNFPLILESPSPNQTSLYFCASSSVGGWTNEKLFFGSGTQLSVL.

This clone has a single count. The chain joins TRBV7-9 to TRBJ2-7, with TRBD1 matching over 7 bases. Germline values: CDR1 SEHNR, CDR2 FQNEAQ (reference sequence). The CDR3 totals 15 residues. J gave up 4 bases and V 4 bases, and 10 bases lay outside the gene matches. The CDR3 region is CASSSDRSEIYEQYF. DNA of the CDR3: TGTGCCAGCAGCTCGGACAGGTCAGAAATTTACGAGCAGTACTTC.

The rearrangement links TRBV28 to TRBJ2-7; D remains ambiguous. The length of the CDR3 is 13 residues. Germline CDR1 is MDHEN and CDR2 is SYDVKM. The V gene lost 3 bases and the J gene lost 1 base, with 7 bases spanning the gap. CDR3 sequence: CASSFTRSYEQYF. The DNA for the CDR3 is TGTGCCAGCAGTTTTACCCGTTCCTACGAGCAGTACTTC.

The chain uses TRBV21-1 and TRBJ2-1; TRBD2 is taken as the D call from the table, unchecked against the DNA. TRBV21-1 is a listed pseudogene. The CDR3 consists of 17 residues. DNA for the CDR3: TGTGCCAGCAGCAAAGTTAGACCCAGATATGAGGGCAATGAGCAGTTCTTC. It specifies CASSKVRPRYEGNEQFF.

The chain employs TRBV13 and TRBJ1-1; D possibly corresponds to TRBD1 (6 bases). V lost 3 bases, J lost 5 bases, and 13 bases lay in between. Germline V gives CDR1 PRHDT, CDR2 FYEKMQ (reference sequence). The length of the CDR3 is 14 residues. This chain's CDR3 is CASSFNRAGTEAFF. The CDR3 nucleotides are TGTGCCAGCAGCTTCAACAGGGCTGGGACTGAAGCTTTCTTT.

The V call is TRBV19, the J call TRBJ1-3; TRBD1 aligns across 9 bases. J was trimmed by 4 bases and V by 11 bases; bases with no gene match: 6. Per germline, CDR1 LNHDA and CDR2 SQIVND (reference sequence). This CDR3 has 13 amino acids. CDR3 residues: CAAGQGDGNTIYF. In DNA form, the CDR3 reads TGTGCCGCGGGACAGGGAGACGGAAACACCATATATTTT. The full variable domain, in which reference TRBV19 and TRBJ1-3 provide the parts outside the CDR3, is DGGITQSPKYLFRKEGQNVTLSCEQNLNHDAMYWYRQDPGQGLRLIYYSQIVNDFQKGDIAEGYSVSREKKESFPLTVTSAQKNPTAFYLCAAGQGDGNTIYFGEGSWLTVV.

The rearrangement uses TRBV6-5 and TRBJ2-7; the D is unclear. V dropped 4 bases and J dropped 0 bases, with 10 bases sitting between them. The V gene's germline CDR1 is MNHEY and CDR2 SVGAGI. The length of the CDR3 is 14 residues. CDR3 nucleotides: TGTGCCAGCAGTTTTATGCCGAGCTCCTACGAGCAGTACTTC. Protein sequence: CASSFMPSSYEQYF.

V is TRBV30 and J is TRBJ2-7; 8 bases are shared with TRBD1. V lost 5 bases and J lost 2; bases outside the gene matches: 38. This CDR3 contains 24 residues. The V gene's germline CDR1 is GTSNPN and CDR2 SVGIG (reference sequence). DNA for the CDR3: TGTGCCTGGCCTCCCCCGGGCAGGGGGCATTGTCGACTAGTTGCCCGAGAAGGAGCCTACGAGCAGTACTTC. Translated, it gives CAWPPPGRGHCRLVAREGAYEQYF.

This chain uses TRBV25-1 with TRBJ1-1; no reliable D call. V was shortened by 6 bases and J by 2 bases, with 10 bases between the two germline ends. The CDR3 covers 13 residues. Germline-derived CDR1 and CDR2 are MGHDK and SYGVNS. This CDR3 is CASRGDGNTEAFF. The CDR3 nucleotides are TGTGCCAGCAGGGGAGACGGAAACACTGAAGCTTTCTTT.

This clone was picked up one time. This chain joins TRBV3-1 (or the pseudogene TRBV3-2) and TRBJ1-1; D might be TRBD1 (6 bases). Trimming took 1 base from V and 3 from J, leaving 9 bases between them. This CDR3 is 14 amino acids long. The germline V gene encodes CDR1 LGHDT and CDR2 YNNKEL (reference sequence). CDR3 amino acids: CASSQGQGYTEAFF. Here the CDR3 DNA reads TGTGCCAGCAGCCAAGGTCAGGGGTACACTGAAGCTTTCTTT.

J is TRBJ2-3 and V is TRBV4-1; a possible D gene is TRBD1 (5 bases). The CDR3 runs to 14 residues. The germline V gene encodes CDR1 MGHRA and CDR2 YSYEKL. The V and J ends lost 3 bases and 2 bases respectively, with 9 bases between them. The CDR3 spells CASSQGPDTDTQYF. CDR3 DNA: TGCGCCAGCAGCCAGGGGCCGGACACAGATACGCAGTATTTT.

The sample holds one count of this clone. The CDR3 loop is CASSSGPQETQYF. The CDR3 DNA follows: TGTGCCAGCAGCTCAGGACCACAAGAGACCCAGTACTTC. The V call is TRBV7-3, the J call TRBJ2-5; D is unclear. The V end was cut by 4 bases, the J end by 2 bases, with 8 bases between. Germline V gene lookup returns CDR1 SGHTA and CDR2 FQGTGA. The CDR3 loop spans 13 amino acids.

The genes are TRBV11-2 and TRBJ2-7; 9 positions match TRBD1. V trimming: 3 bases; J trimming: 0 bases; junction bases outside the gene matches: 3. CDR1 is SGHAT and CDR2 is FQNNGV in the germline V gene. The CDR3 extends over 15 amino acids. The CDR3 spells CASSLWTGDSYEQYF. In nucleotides, the CDR3 is TGTGCCAGCAGCTTGTGGACAGGGGACTCCTACGAGCAGTACTTC.

The V and J genes are TRBV6-4 and TRBJ2-2; TRBD2 matches 7 bases. V shed 10 bases, J shed 0 bases, and the junction held 2 bases outside the gene matches. This CDR3 spans 13 amino acids. Germline V lookup: CDR1 MRHNA, CDR2 SNTAGT. In nucleotides, the CDR3 is TGTGCCACCCGGGGGGCGAACACCGGGGAGCTGTTTTTT. This encodes CATRGANTGELFF.